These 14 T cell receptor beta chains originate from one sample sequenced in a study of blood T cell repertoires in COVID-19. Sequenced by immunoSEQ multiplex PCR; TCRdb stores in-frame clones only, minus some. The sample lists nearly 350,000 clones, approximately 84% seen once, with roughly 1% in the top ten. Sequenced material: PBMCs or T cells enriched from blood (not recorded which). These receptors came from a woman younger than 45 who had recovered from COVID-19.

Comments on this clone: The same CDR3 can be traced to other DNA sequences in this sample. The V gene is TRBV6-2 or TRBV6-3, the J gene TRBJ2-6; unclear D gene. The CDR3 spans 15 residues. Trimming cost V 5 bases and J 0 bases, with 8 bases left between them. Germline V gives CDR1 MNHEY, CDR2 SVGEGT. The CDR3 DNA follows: TGTGCCAGCAGTCTCACCAGCTCTGGGGCCAACGTCCTGACTTTC. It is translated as CASSLTSSGANVLTF.

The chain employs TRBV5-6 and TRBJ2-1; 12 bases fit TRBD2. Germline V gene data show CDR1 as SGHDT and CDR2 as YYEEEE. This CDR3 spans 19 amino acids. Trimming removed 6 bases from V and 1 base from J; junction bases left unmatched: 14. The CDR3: CASTPWGLAGGRSYNEQFF. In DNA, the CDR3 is TGTGCCAGCACCCCGTGGGGGCTAGCGGGGGGGCGGTCCTACAATGAGCAGTTCTTC.

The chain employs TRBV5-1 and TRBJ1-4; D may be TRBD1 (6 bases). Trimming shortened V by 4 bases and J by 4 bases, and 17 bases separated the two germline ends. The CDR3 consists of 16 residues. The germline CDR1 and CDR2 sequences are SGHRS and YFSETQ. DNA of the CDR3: TGCGCCAGCAGCCCAGGGACATCGGGCGGTAATGAAAAACTGTTTTTT. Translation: CASSPGTSGGNEKLFF.

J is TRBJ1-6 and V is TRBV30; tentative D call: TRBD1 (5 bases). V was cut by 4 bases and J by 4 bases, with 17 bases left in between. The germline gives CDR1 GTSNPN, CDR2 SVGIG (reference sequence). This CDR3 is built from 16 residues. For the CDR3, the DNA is TGTGCCTGGACTACCCCTCGGCAGGGTTATAATTCACCCCTCCACTTT. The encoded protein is CAWTTPRQGYNSPLHF.

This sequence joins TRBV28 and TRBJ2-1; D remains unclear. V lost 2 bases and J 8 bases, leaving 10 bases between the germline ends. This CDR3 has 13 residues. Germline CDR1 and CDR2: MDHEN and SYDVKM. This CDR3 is CASSLHRFYEQFF. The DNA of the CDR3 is TGTGCCAGCAGTTTACATCGGTTCTATGAGCAGTTCTTC.

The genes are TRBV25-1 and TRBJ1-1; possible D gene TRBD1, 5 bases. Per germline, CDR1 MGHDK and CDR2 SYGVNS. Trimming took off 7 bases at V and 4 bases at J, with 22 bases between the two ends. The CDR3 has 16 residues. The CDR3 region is CASTAPGRVGSTEAFF. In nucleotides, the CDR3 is TGTGCCAGCACTGCCCCAGGCAGGGTAGGAAGCACTGAAGCTTTCTTT.

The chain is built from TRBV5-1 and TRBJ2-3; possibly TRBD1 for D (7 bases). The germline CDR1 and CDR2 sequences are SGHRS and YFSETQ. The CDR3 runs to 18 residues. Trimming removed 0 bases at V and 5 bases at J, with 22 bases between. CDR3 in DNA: TGCGCCAGCAGCTTGGCGAGGACAGGTACTCGGAGGGGAGATACGCAGTATTTT. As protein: CASSLARTGTRRGDTQYF.

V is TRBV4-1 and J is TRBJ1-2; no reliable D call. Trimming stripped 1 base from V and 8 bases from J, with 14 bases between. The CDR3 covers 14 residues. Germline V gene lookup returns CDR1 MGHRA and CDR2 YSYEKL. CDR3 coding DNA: TGCGCCAGCAGCCAAGCTGACGGCCGGCGGGGCTACACCTTC. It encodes CASSQADGRRGYTF.

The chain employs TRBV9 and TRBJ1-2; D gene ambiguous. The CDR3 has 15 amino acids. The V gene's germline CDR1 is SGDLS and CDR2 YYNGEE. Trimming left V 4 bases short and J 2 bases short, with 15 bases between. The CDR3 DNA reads TGTGCCAGCAGCAACAGTTCAGTGGCGAACTATGGCTACACCTTC. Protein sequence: CASSNSSVANYGYTF.

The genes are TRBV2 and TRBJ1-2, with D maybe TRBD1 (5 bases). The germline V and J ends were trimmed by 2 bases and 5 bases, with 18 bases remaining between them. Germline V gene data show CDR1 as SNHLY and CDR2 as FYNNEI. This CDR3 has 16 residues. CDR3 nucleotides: TGTGCCAGCAGTGAAAGGGCGGGACGAAACCTTTATGGCTACACCTTC. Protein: CASSERAGRNLYGYTF.

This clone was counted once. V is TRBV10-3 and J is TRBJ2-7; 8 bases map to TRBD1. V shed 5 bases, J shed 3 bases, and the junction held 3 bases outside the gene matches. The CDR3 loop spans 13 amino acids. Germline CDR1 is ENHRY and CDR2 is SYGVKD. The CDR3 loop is CAISPGGFYEQYF. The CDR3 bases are TGTGCCATCAGTCCAGGGGGCTTCTACGAGCAGTACTTC.

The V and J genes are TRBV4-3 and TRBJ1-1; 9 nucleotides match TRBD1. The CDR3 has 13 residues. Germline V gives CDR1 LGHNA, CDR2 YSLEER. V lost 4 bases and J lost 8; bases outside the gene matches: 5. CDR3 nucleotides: TGCGCCAGCAGCCTAACAGGGGGCCGAGAAGCTTTCTTT. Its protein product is CASSLTGGREAFF.

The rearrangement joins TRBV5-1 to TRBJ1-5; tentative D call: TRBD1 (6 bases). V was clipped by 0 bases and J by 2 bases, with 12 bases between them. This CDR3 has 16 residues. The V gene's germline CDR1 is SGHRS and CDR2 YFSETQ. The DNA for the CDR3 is TGCGCCAGCAGCTTGGGAGAGGCAGGGGGCAATCAGCCCCAGCATTTT. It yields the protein CASSLGEAGGNQPQHF.

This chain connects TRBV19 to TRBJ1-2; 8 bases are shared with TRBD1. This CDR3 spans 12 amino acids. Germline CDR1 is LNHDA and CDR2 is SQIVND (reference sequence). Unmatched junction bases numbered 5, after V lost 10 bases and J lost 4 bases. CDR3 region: CATNDRGYGYTF. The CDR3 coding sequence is TGTGCCACTAACGACAGGGGCTATGGCTACACCTTC.